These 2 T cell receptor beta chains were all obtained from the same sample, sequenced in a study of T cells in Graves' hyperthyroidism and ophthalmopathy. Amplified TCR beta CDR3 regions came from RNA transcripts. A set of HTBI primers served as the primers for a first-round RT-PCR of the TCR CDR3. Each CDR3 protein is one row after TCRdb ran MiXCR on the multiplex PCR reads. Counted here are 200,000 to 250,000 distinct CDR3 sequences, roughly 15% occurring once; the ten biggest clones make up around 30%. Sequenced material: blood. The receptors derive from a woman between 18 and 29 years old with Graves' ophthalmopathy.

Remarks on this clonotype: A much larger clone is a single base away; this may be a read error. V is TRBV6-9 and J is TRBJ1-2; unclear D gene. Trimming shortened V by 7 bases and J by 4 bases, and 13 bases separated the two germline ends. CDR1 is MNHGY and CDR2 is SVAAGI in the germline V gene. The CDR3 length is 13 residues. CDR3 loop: CASNLVKGYGYTF. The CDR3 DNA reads TGTGCCAGCAATTTAGTTAAGGGCTATGGCTACACCTTC.

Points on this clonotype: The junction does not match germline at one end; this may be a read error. CDR3 DNA: TGTGCCAGCTTTTCTAGACACCTGAACTCTGAGGCCAACGTCCTGACTTTC. This gives the protein CASFSRHLNSEANVLTF. The gene calls are TRBV28 and TRBJ2-6; D ambiguous. The V gene's germline CDR1 is MDHEN and CDR2 SYDVKM. The CDR3 covers 17 residues. Full variable domain (outside the CDR3, taken from reference TRBV28 and TRBJ2-6): DVKVTQSSRYLVKRTGEKVFLECVQDMDHENMFWYRQDPGLGLRLIYFSYDVKMKEKGDIPEGYSVSREKKERFSLILESASTNQTSMYLCASFSRHLNSEANVLTFGAGSRLTVL.